These 23 T cell receptor beta chains came from one sample sequenced in a study of technical replicates of blood from several donors. Repertoires were generated with immunoSEQ multiplex PCR, while TCRdb's copy carries only in-frame clones and drops some. The sample shows almost 70,000 clones, almost 95% of them seen only once. Sample: T cells isolated from PBMCs. Receptors were obtained from a human donor in good health.

The V gene is TRBV30, the J gene TRBJ1-5; 8 bases match TRBD1. CDR3 size: 17 residues. The germline CDR1 and CDR2 sequences are GTSNPN and SVGIG (reference sequence). J lost 7 bases, V lost 3 bases, and 17 bases had no gene match. The CDR3 nucleotides read TGTGCCTGGAGCCTACCTCAACAGGGGGGGATTCTCCAGCCCCAGCATTTT. Protein product: CAWSLPQQGGILQPQHF.

The rearrangement uses TRBV7-2 and TRBJ2-3; tentative D call: TRBD2 (6 bases). The CDR3 consists of 15 residues. CDR1 SGHTA and CDR2 FQGNSA come from the germline V gene. V was clipped by 5 bases and J by 1 base, with 13 bases between them. The CDR3 loop is CASSIGLRGTDTQYF. In nucleotides, the CDR3 is TGTGCCAGCAGCATCGGACTAAGGGGCACAGATACGCAGTATTTT. The whole variable domain, remainder taken from reference TRBV7-2 and TRBJ2-3, is GAGVSQSPSNKVTEKGKDVELRCDPISGHTALYWYRQSLGQGLEFLIYFQGNSAPDKSGLPSDRFSAERTGGSVSTLTIQRTQQEDSAVYLCASSIGLRGTDTQYFGPGTRLTVL.

The chain has TRBV5-6 and TRBJ1-2; weak D call: TRBD1 (5 bases). The germline CDR1 and CDR2 sequences are SGHDT and YYEEEE. The ends were cut back, 2 bases at V and 8 bases at J, with 19 bases in the middle. The CDR3 has 15 residues. CDR3 in amino acids: CASSLFGDSVTGYTF. CDR3 bases: TGTGCCAGCAGCTTATTTGGAGACAGCGTGACGGGCTACACCTTC. Using reference TRBV5-6 and TRBJ1-2 for the parts outside the CDR3, the full variable domain is DAGVTQSPTHLIKTRGQQVTLRCSPKSGHDTVSWYQQALGQGPQFIFQYYEEEERQRGNFPDRFSGHQFPNYSSELNVNALLLGDSALYLCASSLFGDSVTGYTFGSGTRLTVV.

This sequence joins TRBV6-1 and TRBJ1-3, with D unresolved. Germline loops: CDR1 MNHNS, CDR2 SASEGT. Trimming shortened V by 5 bases and J by 0 bases, and 11 bases separated the two germline ends. CDR3 length: 15 amino acids. The CDR3 DNA follows: TGTGCCAGCAGTTTCCCCGTCGGCTCTGGAAACACCATATATTTT. Protein product: CASSFPVGSGNTIYF.

This clone appeared a single time. The chain recombines TRBV5-6 with TRBJ2-3; 12 bases line up with TRBD2. The CDR3 is 17 amino acids. CDR1 and CDR2 from the germline V gene are SGHDT and YYEEEE. Germline trimming cut 0 bases from V and 4 bases from J; bases unmatched to any gene: 6. CDR3 nucleotides: TGTGCCAGCAGCTTGGGGGCTAGCGGGAGGGTCTCAGATACGCAGTATTTT. Translation gives CASSLGASGRVSDTQYF.

Only one count was recorded for this clone. This sequence joins TRBV19 and TRBJ1-5; no clear D. This CDR3 spans 15 amino acids. Trimming pared 7 bases from V and 4 bases from J, leaving 17 bases between. The V gene's germline CDR1 is LNHDA and CDR2 SQIVND (reference sequence). The CDR3 DNA follows: TGTGCCAGTAAAGCTCTTCGATTAACTAATCAGCCCCAGCATTTT. The encoded protein is CASKALRLTNQPQHF.

This chain connects TRBV4-1 to TRBJ2-3; 11 bases align to TRBD2. J lost 4 bases, V lost 8 bases, and 8 bases had no gene match. Looked up from germline, CDR1 is MGHRA and CDR2 is YSYEKL. The CDR3 has 15 residues. In nucleotides, the CDR3 is TGCGCCAGCTCCCAACTAGCGGGAGTAGCAGATACGCAGTATTTT. Amino acids: CASSQLAGVADTQYF.

The chain combines TRBV29-1 with TRBJ1-1, with TRBD1 identical over 7 bases. V lost 5 bases and J lost 5; bases outside the gene matches: 14. CDR1 and CDR2 from the germline V gene are SQVTM and ANQGSEA. This CDR3 has 15 residues. CDR3 sequence (DNA): TGCAGCGTTCGTACAGGGGTCGTGAGTGGGACTGAAGCTTTCTTT. Its translation: CSVRTGVVSGTEAFF.

The chain combines TRBV9 with TRBJ2-7; possibly TRBD1 for D (5 bases). This CDR3 is built from 14 residues. V was cut by 4 bases and J by 3 bases, with 14 bases left in between. Germline assignment: CDR1 SGDLS and CDR2 YYNGEE. CDR3 protein: CASSSTGLFYEQYF. CDR3 coding DNA: TGTGCCAGCAGCTCCACAGGTCTCTTCTACGAGCAGTACTTC. Based on the CDR3 plus reference TRBV9 and TRBJ2-7, the full variable domain is DSGVTQTPKHLITATGQRVTLRCSPRSGDLSVYWYQQSLDQGLQFLIQYYNGEERAKGNILERFSAQQFPDLHSELNLSSLELGDSALYFCASSSTGLFYEQYFGPGTRLTVT.

The V call is TRBV13, the J call TRBJ1-1; D is perhaps TRBD1 (5 bases). Trimming left V 3 bases short and J 4 bases short, with 18 bases between. Germline assignment: CDR1 PRHDT and CDR2 FYEKMQ (reference sequence). The CDR3 is made up of 16 amino acids. The CDR3 loop reads CASSFISWGSATEAFF. CDR3 nucleotide sequence: TGTGCCAGCAGCTTCATTAGTTGGGGCAGTGCCACTGAAGCTTTCTTT.

This chain joins TRBV6-4 and TRBJ2-3, with 9 bases matching TRBD1. V was pared by 3 bases and J by 3 bases, with 4 bases of the junction left unmatched. Germline CDR1 MRHNA, CDR2 SNTAGT. The CDR3 is 15 residues long. The CDR3 DNA sequence: TGTGCCAGCAGTGATGGGACAGGGTTAACAGATACGCAGTATTTT. This sequence encodes CASSDGTGLTDTQYF.

CDR3 amino acids: CASSYSRDTQYF. Written as DNA, the CDR3 is TGTGCCAGCAGTTACTCGAGAGATACGCAGTATTTT. The chain uses TRBV6-6 and TRBJ2-3, with D unresolved. The V end was cut by 0 bases, the J end by 5 bases, with 3 bases between. Germline CDR1 reads MNHNY; CDR2 reads SVGAGI (reference sequence). The CDR3 has 12 amino acids.

The V and J genes are TRBV19 and TRBJ1-1, with D perhaps TRBD1 (5 bases). Trimming cost V 10 bases and J 7 bases, with 13 bases left between them. Germline CDR1 and CDR2: LNHDA and SQIVND (reference sequence). This CDR3 spans 11 amino acids. The CDR3 DNA sequence: TGTGCCACCTCTGGGGGGAGTGAAGCTTTCTTT. It is translated as CATSGGSEAFF.

J is TRBJ2-3 and V is TRBV19; D unresolved. Trimming pared 5 bases from V and 7 bases from J, leaving 13 bases between. The CDR3 length is 13 residues. Germline-derived CDR1 and CDR2 are LNHDA and SQIVND (reference sequence). CDR3: CASSLEPGNTQYF. CDR3 nucleotides: TGTGCCAGTAGTTTGGAGCCTGGTAATACGCAGTATTTT.

The chain combines TRBV29-1 with TRBJ1-2, with D perhaps TRBD1 (6 bases). The CDR3 runs to 11 residues. Trimming left V 5 bases short and J 6 bases short, with 10 bases between. Germline V gene data show CDR1 as SQVTM and CDR2 as ANQGSEA. Here the CDR3 DNA reads TGCAGCGTTTTCAGGACAGATGGCTACACCTTC. Translation gives CSVFRTDGYTF.

The CDR3 spells CASSPPIRGDHYGYTF. As DNA, the CDR3 is TGTGCCAGCTCACCACCCATCCGGGGGGACCACTATGGCTACACCTTC. The chain is built from TRBV18 and TRBJ1-2, with D tentatively TRBD1 (5 bases). CDR1 KGHSH and CDR2 LQKENI come from the germline V gene. The CDR3 length is 16 residues. V lost 0 bases and J 3 bases, leaving 14 bases between the germline ends.

This chain uses TRBV7-6 with TRBJ2-7; 8 bases agree with TRBD2. The CDR3 is 14 amino acids. CDR1 SGHVS and CDR2 FNYEAQ come from the germline V gene. The V gene end was trimmed by 5 bases and the J gene end by 1 base; junction bases not matched to a gene: 4. The CDR3 is CASSPGTSSYEQYF. CDR3 DNA: TGTGCCAGCAGCCCTGGGACTAGTTCCTACGAGCAGTACTTC.

The chain carries TRBV9 and TRBJ2-1; 7 nucleotides match TRBD1. The V gene's germline CDR1 is SGDLS and CDR2 YYNGEE. The CDR3 runs to 13 residues. After removal of 4 bases from V and 7 bases from J, the junction contained 5 bases not matched to a gene. Here the CDR3 reads CASSTGAQNEQFF. The CDR3 DNA sequence: TGTGCCAGCAGCACAGGGGCCCAAAATGAGCAGTTCTTC. Full variable domain (outside the CDR3, taken from reference TRBV9 and TRBJ2-1): DSGVTQTPKHLITATGQRVTLRCSPRSGDLSVYWYQQSLDQGLQFLIQYYNGEERAKGNILERFSAQQFPDLHSELNLSSLELGDSALYFCASSTGAQNEQFFGPGTRLTVL.

This clone was recorded only once. CDR3 sequence (DNA): TGTGCCAGCAGCTGGACTGAAAATCAGCCCCAGCATTTT. Encoded protein: CASSWTENQPQHF. The chain joins TRBV7-2 to TRBJ1-5; D is unclear. The V gene lost 4 bases and the J gene lost 4 bases, with 8 bases spanning the gap. The germline V gene encodes CDR1 SGHTA and CDR2 FQGNSA. This CDR3 has 13 amino acids.

J is TRBJ1-5 and V is TRBV30; perhaps TRBD1 as D (6 bases). Germline values: CDR1 GTSNPN, CDR2 SVGIG (reference sequence). V lost 3 bases and J lost 4, with 10 bases in between. The CDR3 covers 13 residues. In DNA, the CDR3 is TGTGCCTGGAGGGACAGCGCTAATCAGCCCCAGCATTTT. Encoded protein: CAWRDSANQPQHF.

The CDR3 nucleotides read TGTGCCAGCAGCTTGGGCCCTAGCGGGAGGGCCCTCCAAGAGACCCAGTACTTC. The encoded protein is CASSLGPSGRALQETQYF. V usage is TRBV5-4 and J usage is TRBJ2-5, with 12 bases lining up with TRBD2. After removal of 0 bases from V and 1 base from J, the junction contained 7 bases not matched to a gene. The CDR3 spans 18 residues. CDR1 and CDR2 (germline): SGHNT, YYREEE (reference sequence).

The V gene is TRBV18, the J gene TRBJ2-7, with 10 bases matching TRBD1. Germline V lookup: CDR1 KGHSH, CDR2 LQKENI. The CDR3 extends over 15 amino acids. V lost 0 bases, J lost 5 bases, and 4 bases stayed unmatched. CDR3 loop: CASSPPDRGVHEQYF. CDR3 in DNA: TGTGCCAGCTCACCACCGGACAGGGGGGTCCACGAGCAGTACTTC.

This chain joins TRBV30 and TRBJ1-2; D is unclear. The germline V gene encodes CDR1 GTSNPN and CDR2 SVGIG (reference sequence). The ends were cut back, 0 bases at V and 9 bases at J, with 8 bases in the middle. The CDR3 totals 11 residues. CDR3 sequence: CAWSVQLSYTF. CDR3 sequence (DNA): TGTGCCTGGAGTGTCCAGTTGAGCTACACCTTC. Filled out from reference TRBV30 and TRBJ1-2, the complete variable domain reads SQTIHQWPATLVQPVGSPLSLECTVEGTSNPNLYWYRQAAGRGLQLLFYSVGIGQISSEVPQNLSASRPQDRQFILSSKKLLLSDSGFYLCAWSVQLSYTFGSGTRLTVV.